This T cell receptor (beta chain) was documented in a study of blood T cell repertoires in COVID-19. Study information: COVID-19 samples, acute and convalescent, were from the United States, Italy and Spain. Nucleic acid was either cDNA or gDNA, and it came from T cells, B-cell-depleted T cells, or PBMCs.

The CDR3 has 19 amino acids. V was cut by 4 bases and J by 2 bases, with 27 bases left in between. CDR1 is LNHDA and CDR2 is SQIVND in the germline V gene (reference sequence). Per the original methods: Estimated nucleated cell counts came from reference gene primer amplification. Sequencing was performed with immunoSEQ multiplex PCR; in TCRdb, only in-frame clones are kept and a portion is missing. Clone size and the V and J calls come from that table; the DNA yielded D and trimming. The data show about 62,000 clones, approximately 92% seen once. The Seattle site enrolled patients during active infection and followed them longitudinally.

The genes are TRBV19 and TRBJ2-7; D is perhaps TRBD2 (6 bases). This TCR was recovered from a woman aged 55 to 70 with COVID-19, enrolled during active disease. The sample comprised peripheral blood. The CDR3 DNA reads TGTGCCAGTAGTAGAAGTCCCGGGACTTCAGGAACTTCACCCTACGAGCAGTACTTC. Protein: CASSRSPGTSGTSPYEQYF.